This T cell receptor beta chain was obtained from a study of T cells after yellow fever vaccination. MiXCR was run by TCRdb on the 5' RACE reads, yielding one entry per CDR3 protein. Here the sample spans hundreds of thousands of distinct CDR3 sequences, approximately 4% being singletons. This clonotype was seen a handful of times. The CDR3 contains 15 residues. With V trimmed by 6 bases and J by 2 bases, 7 bases remained unmatched. CDR1 and CDR2 (germline): LNHDA, SQIVND (reference sequence). The receptor comes from a young man who received the YFV17D yellow fever vaccine. Sequences were derived from PBMCs, sampled 5 days after the yellow fever booster vaccination. This chain links TRBV19 with TRBJ2-5, with 9 bases that match TRBD1. CDR3 coding DNA: TGTGCCAGTAGGGCCCCCGGGACAGGGCAAGAGACCCAGTACTTC. Protein sequence: CASRAPGTGQETQYF.